These 18 T cell receptor beta chains originate from one sample sequenced in a study of control samples from healthy donors and cancer patients. Only in-frame clones appear in the TCRdb table, and some are missing; sequencing was by immunoSEQ multiplex PCR. The table includes about 44,000 clones, about 90% detected once. The sequencing sample was made of PBMCs. Receptors originate from an older woman with lung cancer.

This chain links TRBV27 with TRBJ1-6; unclear D gene. There are 15 residues in the CDR3. Per germline, CDR1 MNHEY and CDR2 SMNVEV (reference sequence). V was clipped by 6 bases and J by 7 bases, with 16 bases between them. In DNA form, the CDR3 reads TGTGCCAGCAGATTTTTCCGCCCCAAGAATTCACCCCTCCACTTT. Encoded protein: CASRFFRPKNSPLHF.

This clone was seen a few times. The chain is built from TRBV4-2 and TRBJ2-3; TRBD2 matches 13 bases. CDR3 length: 17 residues. CDR1 and CDR2 from the germline V gene are LGHNA and YNFKEQ. Trimming at V came to 4 bases and at J to 3 bases, leaving 7 bases not matched to a gene. Written as DNA, the CDR3 is TGTGCCAGCAGCCCGACAGGGACTAGCGGGAAAACAGATACGCAGTATTTT. Protein sequence: CASSPTGTSGKTDTQYF.

This clone was counted only a few times. The chain links TRBV2 to TRBJ1-5; a weak D match, TRBD1 (6 bases). V was pared by 6 bases and J by 0 bases, with 27 bases between. This CDR3 region has 20 residues. CDR1 and CDR2 from the germline V gene are SNHLY and FYNNEI. CDR3 bases: TGTGCCAGCAGCCCTCGCCCCGGGGATGGGGGCTGGTATAGCAATCAGCCCCAGCATTTT. Its translation: CASSPRPGDGGWYSNQPQHF.

This clone was counted only a few times. This chain connects TRBV6-5 to TRBJ1-6; perhaps TRBD1 as D (5 bases). The V end lost 3 bases, the J end lost 9 bases, and 15 bases lay between the germline ends. The V gene's germline CDR1 is MNHEY and CDR2 SVGAGI. The CDR3 length is 15 residues. The CDR3 sequence: CASSYGTPEGSPLHF. DNA for the CDR3: TGTGCCAGCAGTTATGGGACTCCGGAGGGTTCACCCCTCCACTTT.

The V call is TRBV21-1, the J call TRBJ2-7. TRBV21-1 is annotated as a pseudogene. The CDR3 length is 13 residues. This CDR3 is CATVPLGDYEQYF. CDR3 nucleotides: TGTGCCACCGTCCCTTTAGGCGACTACGAGCAGTACTTC.

The chain uses TRBV21-1 and TRBJ1-2; the listed D gene, TRBD1, was not tested against the DNA. TRBV21-1 is a pseudogene segment. The CDR3 totals 16 residues. The CDR3 protein is CASSSQGQLANYGYTF. The CDR3 DNA sequence: TGTGCCAGCAGCTCACAAGGACAGCTTGCTAACTATGGCTACACCTTC.

The chain is built from TRBV18 and TRBJ1-5, with no clear D. V gave up 2 bases and J gave up 0 bases, with 11 bases separating them. CDR1 KGHSH and CDR2 LQKENI come from the germline V gene. The CDR3 spans 16 residues. This CDR3 reads CASSPIGSYSNQPQHF. The CDR3 DNA follows: TGTGCCAGCTCACCAATCGGGAGTTATAGCAATCAGCCCCAGCATTTT.

In this sample, this clone turned up once. The J gene is TRBJ1-4, the V gene TRBV11-2; unclear D gene. V lost 2 bases to trimming and J lost 8 bases, with 6 bases between them. The CDR3 consists of 12 residues. Germline CDR1 is SGHAT and CDR2 is FQNNGV. CDR3 in DNA: TGTGCCAGCAGCTTAACGAGGGAAAAACTGTTTTTT. Amino acid sequence: CASSLTREKLFF.

The genes are TRBV19 and TRBJ1-2; the match to TRBD1 covers 7 bases. CDR1 and CDR2 from the germline V gene are LNHDA and SQIVND (reference sequence). J was trimmed by 3 bases and V by 2 bases; bases with no gene match: 3. This CDR3 is built from 14 residues. DNA of the CDR3: TGTGCCAGTAGTATACAGGGGGAGGACTATGGCTACACCTTC. The encoded protein is CASSIQGEDYGYTF.

The chain joins TRBV10-2 to TRBJ1-5, with D possibly matching TRBD1 (5 bases). V was shortened by 8 bases and J by 3 bases, with 8 bases between the two germline ends. The CDR3 contains 12 residues. CDR1 and CDR2 from the germline V gene are WSHSY and SAAADI. The CDR3 reads CASRDPNQPQHF. As DNA, the CDR3 is TGCGCCAGCCGGGACCCCAATCAGCCCCAGCATTTT.

The chain has TRBV9 and TRBJ2-1; D is perhaps TRBD1 or TRBD2 (5 bases each). The CDR3 contains 15 residues. V was cut by 0 bases and J by 7 bases, with 14 bases left in between. Germline CDR1 and CDR2: SGDLS and YYNGEE. CDR3 region: CASSVGIGADNEQFF. As DNA, the CDR3 is TGTGCCAGCAGCGTAGGCATCGGGGCGGATAATGAGCAGTTCTTC.

The chain is built from TRBV3-1 (or the pseudogene TRBV3-2) and TRBJ1-1; D remains unclear. V was shortened by 5 bases and J by 4 bases, with 8 bases between the two germline ends. This CDR3 has 12 amino acids. In germline, CDR1 is LGHDT, CDR2 YNNKEL (reference sequence). CDR3 DNA sequence: TGTGCCAGCAGCTACGACGGCACTGAAGCTTTCTTT. Translating it yields CASSYDGTEAFF.

The genes are TRBV28 and TRBJ1-2; TRBD1 matches at 7 bases. The trim removed 10 bases at V and 6 bases at J, leaving 14 bases unmatched. Germline V CDR1 and CDR2: MDHEN, SYDVKM. There are 14 residues in the CDR3. CDR3 region: CATIASGTADGYTF. The CDR3 nucleotides are TGTGCCACCATCGCTTCCGGGACAGCGGATGGCTACACCTTC.

The V call is TRBV7-3, the J call TRBJ2-2; 8 bases agree with TRBD2. CDR3 length equals 14 residues. The germline gives CDR1 SGHTA, CDR2 FQGTGA. After removal of 5 bases from V and 4 bases from J, the junction contained 3 bases not matched to a gene. Written as DNA, the CDR3 is TGTGCCAGCAGCCCCACTAGCGGCACCGGGGAGCTGTTTTTT. Protein: CASSPTSGTGELFF.

J is TRBJ2-7 and V is TRBV19; TRBD1 agrees at 7 bases. The CDR3 has 18 amino acids. V shed 1 base, J shed 4 bases, and the junction held 16 bases outside the gene matches. Germline CDR1 and CDR2: LNHDA and SQIVND (reference sequence). CDR3 in DNA: TGTGCCAGTAGTATAGTTAGGCCCGGGACAGACCACGCTTACGAGCAGTACTTC. Protein: CASSIVRPGTDHAYEQYF.

The chain joins TRBV6-5 to TRBJ2-7; D may be TRBD1 (5 bases). The germline V and J ends were trimmed by 5 bases and 2 bases, with 10 bases remaining between them. Germline-derived CDR1 and CDR2 are MNHEY and SVGAGI. The CDR3 totals 13 residues. DNA of the CDR3: TGTGCCAGCAGTCCGACAGCAACCTACGAGCAGTACTTC. This translates into CASSPTATYEQYF.

This clone was found once. This chain links TRBV7-2 with TRBJ1-2, with D possibly matching TRBD1 (5 bases). CDR3 length: 15 amino acids. The V end was cut by 0 bases, the J end by 7 bases, with 15 bases between. The germline gives CDR1 SGHTA, CDR2 FQGNSA. The CDR3 coding sequence is TGTGCCAGCAGCTTAGCTAGTGGCTCTAGGGGTGGCTACACCTTC. The encoded protein is CASSLASGSRGGYTF. The full variable domain, rest sourced from reference TRBV7-2 and TRBJ1-2, is GAGVSQSPSNKVTEKGKDVELRCDPISGHTALYWYRQSLGQGLEFLIYFQGNSAPDKSGLPSDRFSAERTGGSVSTLTIQRTQQEDSAVYLCASSLASGSRGGYTFGSGTRLTVV.

This clone was seen once. The chain uses TRBV3-1 (or the pseudogene TRBV3-2) and TRBJ2-1; no clear D. CDR1 LGHDT and CDR2 YNNKEL come from the germline V gene (reference sequence). This CDR3 comprises 17 residues. Trimming took 5 bases from V and 5 from J, leaving 22 bases between them. CDR3 sequence (DNA): TGTGCCAGCAGCTGTTACAATCCCATCCATTCCGACAATGAGCAGTTCTTC. Its translation is CASSCYNPIHSDNEQFF.